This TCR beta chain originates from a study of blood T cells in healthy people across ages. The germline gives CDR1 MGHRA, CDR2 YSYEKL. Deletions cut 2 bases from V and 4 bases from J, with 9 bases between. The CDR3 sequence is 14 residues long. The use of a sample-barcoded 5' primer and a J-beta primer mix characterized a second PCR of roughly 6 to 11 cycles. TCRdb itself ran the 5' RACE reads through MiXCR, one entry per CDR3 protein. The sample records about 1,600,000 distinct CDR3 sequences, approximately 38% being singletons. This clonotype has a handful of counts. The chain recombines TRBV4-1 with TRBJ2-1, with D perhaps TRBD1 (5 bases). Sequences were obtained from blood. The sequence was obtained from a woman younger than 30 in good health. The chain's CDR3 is CASSQIDRYNEQFF. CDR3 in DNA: TGCGCCAGCAGCCAAATAGACAGATACAATGAGCAGTTCTTC.